One sample yielded the 4 T cell receptor beta chains listed below, sequenced in a study of blood T cells in healthy people across ages. It was with a sample-barcoded 5' primer and a J-beta primer mix that a second PCR of roughly 6 to 12 cycles was run. TCRdb passed the 5' RACE reads through MiXCR, listing each CDR3 protein once. The table lists over 700,000 distinct CDR3 sequences, about 48% of them singletons. The source material was blood. These receptors originate from a man of 80 years or more in good health.

The gene calls are TRBV6-2 or TRBV6-3 and TRBJ2-5, with D uncertain. This CDR3 spans 12 amino acids. The germline gives CDR1 MNHEY, CDR2 SVGEGT. The V and J ends lost 7 bases and 5 bases respectively, with 11 bases between them. CDR3: CASTSGLETQYF. The CDR3 DNA follows: TGTGCCAGCACATCAGGCTTGGAGACCCAGTACTTC.

This clonotype occurred many times. This chain uses TRBV6-1 with TRBJ1-2; TRBD1 is a possible D gene (5 bases). Germline assignment: CDR1 MNHNS and CDR2 SASEGT. The V end lost 1 base, the J end lost 2 bases, and 8 bases lay between the germline ends. This CDR3 spans 14 amino acids. CDR3 protein: CASSEGPGNYGYTF. The CDR3 DNA reads as TGTGCCAGCAGTGAAGGGCCAGGGAACTATGGCTACACCTTC.

This clonotype was recorded a few times. The chain couples TRBV7-2 to TRBJ1-3; no clear D gene. Germline V CDR1 and CDR2: SGHTA, FQGNSA. CDR3 length equals 15 residues. Trimming removed 0 bases from V and 8 bases from J, with 14 bases in between. DNA for the CDR3: TGTGCCAGCAGCTTAGCCGCGATGTTGCGGCACACCATATATTTT. As protein: CASSLAAMLRHTIYF.

In DNA, the CDR3 is TGCGCCAGCAGCCAACGTTTGGCGGGAGGGAGCTCCTACGAGCAGTACTTC. Protein sequence: CASSQRLAGGSSYEQYF. V and J are TRBV4-1 and TRBJ2-7; 9 nucleotides align to TRBD2. The length of the CDR3 is 17 residues. J was trimmed by 0 bases and V by 2 bases; bases with no gene match: 8. Germline CDR1 reads MGHRA; CDR2 reads YSYEKL.